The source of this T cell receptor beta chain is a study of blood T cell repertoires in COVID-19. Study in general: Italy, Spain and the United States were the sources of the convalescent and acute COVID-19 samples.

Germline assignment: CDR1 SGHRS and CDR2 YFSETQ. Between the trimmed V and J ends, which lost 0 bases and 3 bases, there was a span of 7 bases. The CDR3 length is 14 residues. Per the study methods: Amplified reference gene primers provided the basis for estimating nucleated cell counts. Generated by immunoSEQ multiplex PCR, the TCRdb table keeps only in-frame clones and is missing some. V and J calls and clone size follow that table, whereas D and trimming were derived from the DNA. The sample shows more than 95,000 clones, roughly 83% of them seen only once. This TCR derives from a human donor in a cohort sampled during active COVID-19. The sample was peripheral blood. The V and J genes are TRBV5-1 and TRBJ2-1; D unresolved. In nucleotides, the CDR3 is TGCGCCAGCAGCTTGGATCCGAGCTACAATGAGCAGTTCTTC. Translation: CASSLDPSYNEQFF.